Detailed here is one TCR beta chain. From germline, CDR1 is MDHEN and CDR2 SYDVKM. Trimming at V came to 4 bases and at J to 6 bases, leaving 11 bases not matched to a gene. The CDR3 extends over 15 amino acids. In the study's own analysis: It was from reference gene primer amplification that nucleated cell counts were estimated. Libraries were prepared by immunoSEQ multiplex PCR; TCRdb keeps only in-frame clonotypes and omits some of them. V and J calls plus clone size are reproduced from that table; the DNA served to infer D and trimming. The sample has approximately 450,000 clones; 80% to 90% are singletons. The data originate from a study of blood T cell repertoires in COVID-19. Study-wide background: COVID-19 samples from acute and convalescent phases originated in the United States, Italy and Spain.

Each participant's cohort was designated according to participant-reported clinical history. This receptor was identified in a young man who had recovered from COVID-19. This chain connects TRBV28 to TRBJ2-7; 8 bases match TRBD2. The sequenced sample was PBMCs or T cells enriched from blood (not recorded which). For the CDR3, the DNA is TGTGCCAGCAGTTCCCATTCAGCGGGAGAGGCCGAGCAGTACTTC. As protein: CASSSHSAGEAEQYF.